The rows below give T cell receptor beta chains drawn from one sample of a study of T cell repertoires in cytomegalovirus infection. TCRdb independently ran MiXCR on the reads; one entry per CDR3 protein. The profile shows some 590,000 distinct CDR3 sequences, approximately 40% of them singletons. These receptors have no identified antigens. The sample here was cultured PBMCs, taken from culture after CMV antigen stimulation. The receptor source for this set is a human donor in good health (CMV status not recorded). Some clones in this sample may be carry-over from other donors' samples. Each CDR3 is given with its conserved first and last residue. The D gene is left open where the match is weak. Clone size is given for some rows only: seen once, a few or many times, or a class if the clone is expanded.

>-|-|TRBJ2-1|TRBV19
TGTGCCAGTAGTGTTCCGGGATCCAATGAGCAGTTCTTC
CASSVPGSNEQFF
>-|few|TRBJ1-4|TRBV4-1
TGCGCCAGCAGCCGGGTTCTTAATGAAAAACTGTTTTTT
CASSRVLNEKLFF
>-|-|TRBJ2-7|TRBV10-3
TGTGCCACAAGGGACAACCTCTCCGAGCAGTACTTC
CATRDNLSEQYF
>TRBD1|-|TRBJ2-7|TRBV9
TGTGCCAGCAGCGCAGGACAGGGGAATACCTACGAGCAGTACTTC
CASSAGQGNTYEQYF
>-|-|TRBJ1-5|TRBV19
TGTGCCAGTAGTGAAGGGGCACCGGGGTTGAATCAGCCCCAGCATTTT
CASSEGAPGLNQPQHF
>-|-|TRBJ1-5|TRBV19
TGTGCCACCACGTGGACATCTAATCAGCCCCAGCATTTT
CATTWTSNQPQHF
>-|-|TRBJ2-5|TRBV3-1
TGTGCCAGCAGCCAATACAGAGAGACCCAGTACTTC
CASSQYRETQYF
>TRBD2|-|TRBJ2-1|TRBV7-6
TGTGCCAGCAGCTTAGGGCTAGCGGGAGGGCCCGGTGAGCAGTTCTTC
CASSLGLAGGPGEQFF
>-|-|TRBJ2-3|TRBV7-9
TGTGCCAGCAGCTCACGGACTCGTGCTAGCACAGATACGCAGTATTTT
CASSSRTRASTDTQYF
>-|-|TRBJ1-1|TRBV6-1
TGTGCCAGCAGTGAACCCGCCGACCCGTCGAGCACTGAAGCTTTCTTT
CASSEPADPSSTEAFF
>-|-|TRBJ1-2|TRBV12-3/TRBV12-4
TGTGCCAGCAGTGGGGGACCTCATGTGGACACCTTC
CASSGGPHVDTF
>TRBD1|-|TRBJ2-1|TRBV10-3
TGTGCCACACGGACAGGGGGCGATGAGCAGTTCTTC
CATRTGGDEQFF
>-|-|TRBJ2-1|TRBV7-9
TGTGCCAGCAGCTTAAAAGGGGAGAGCGGGCAGTTCTTC
CASSLKGESGQFF
>-|-|TRBJ2-5|TRBV9
TGTGCCAGCAGCGCAGGGGGGATCCAAGAGACCCAGTACTTC
CASSAGGIQETQYF
>-|-|TRBJ1-1|TRBV7-2
TGTGCCAGCAGCCCCCGGACAGCAACCTACATGAACACTGAAGCTTTCTTT
CASSPRTATYMNTEAFF
>-|few|TRBJ2-7|TRBV7-2
TGTGCCAGCAGCTTACGGGGCAGGGAATCCTACGAGCAGTACTTC
CASSLRGRESYEQYF
>-|few|TRBJ1-6|TRBV25-1
TGTGCCAGCAGTGTACAGGGATATAATTCACCCCTCCACTTT
CASSVQGYNSPLHF
>TRBD2|-|TRBJ2-5|TRBV7-8
TGTGCCAGCAGCATTCCTAGCGGTCAAGAGACCCAGTACTTC
CASSIPSGQETQYF
>TRBD2|-|TRBJ2-1|TRBV6-2/TRBV6-3
TGTGCCAGCAGTACCCCGGGACTACCCTACAATGAGCAGTTCTTC
CASSTPGLPYNEQFF
>TRBD1|-|TRBJ2-2|TRBV7-9
TGTGCCAAGGCACAGGGGGCCGGAACCGGGGAGCTGTTTTTT
CAKAQGAGTGELFF
>-|few|TRBJ2-1|TRBV7-9
TGTGCCAGCAGCGGCCGGGAAGCGGACAATGAGCAGTTCTTC
CASSGREADNEQFF
>TRBD2|many|TRBJ2-4|TRBV4-1
TGCGCCAGCAGCCAAGAGTGGGGACTAGCTGGTCAAAACATTCAGTACTTC
CASSQEWGLAGQNIQYF
>TRBD2|-|TRBJ2-3|TRBV12-3/TRBV12-4
TGTGCCAGCACTCCCGGACTAGCGGGGGGATGGGCAGATACGCAGTATTTT
CASTPGLAGGWADTQYF
>TRBD1|few|TRBJ1-5|TRBV7-6
TGTGCCAGCAGCTTAGGAGGTCGATCAGGGGGTGGACAGCCCCAGCATTTT
CASSLGGRSGGGQPQHF
>TRBD1|-|TRBJ1-1|TRBV11-1
TGTGCCAGCAGCTCCGAGGGACAGGTTACAGAGAACACTGAAGCTTTCTTT
CASSSEGQVTENTEAFF
>TRBD1|once|TRBJ2-1|TRBV28
TGTGCCAGCAGTTTTCTATTCCTTGACAGGGTCCGCAATGAGCAGTTCTTC
CASSFLFLDRVRNEQFF
>TRBD1|-|TRBJ1-4|TRBV6-1
TGTGCCGGCGGAGGGGGCGGCGATGAAAAACTGTTTTTT
CAGGGGGDEKLFF
>TRBD2|-|TRBJ2-7|TRBV7-9
TGTGCCAGCAGCTTAGTAGTAGCGGGAGTCCACGAGCAGTACTTC
CASSLVVAGVHEQYF
>TRBD2|few|TRBJ2-7|TRBV7-2
TGTGCCAGCAGCTTTATGCCGGGGGGGGCCTTATACGAGCAGTACTTC
CASSFMPGGALYEQYF
>-|few|TRBJ2-1|TRBV12-3/TRBV12-4
TGTGCCAGCAGCCCCGTAGGGGGGGAGCAGTTCTTC
CASSPVGGEQFF
>-|many|TRBJ2-3|TRBV7-6
TGTGCCAGCAGCTTAAGCATGGGGGTCACAGATACGCAGTATTTT
CASSLSMGVTDTQYF
>-|-|TRBJ1-6|TRBV4-1
TGCGCCAGCAGCCAAGGGGGCGTAGGGGAAAATTCACCCCTCCACTTT
CASSQGGVGENSPLHF
>TRBD2|-|TRBJ2-5|TRBV28
TGTGCCAGCAGTTGGGCCCGGACTAGCGGGGGGGGGGAGACCCAGTACTTC
CASSWARTSGGGETQYF
>TRBD1|many|TRBJ1-1|TRBV7-2
TGTGCCAGCAGCTTACAGGGGGCGAGTACTGAAGCTTTCTTT
CASSLQGASTEAFF
>-|few|TRBJ1-1|TRBV5-5
TGTGCCAGCAGCTTTACAGGGAAGGGAACTGAAGCTTTCTTT
CASSFTGKGTEAFF
>-|-|TRBJ2-7|TRBV19
TGTGCCAGTAGTCTTTCTGGAACCCTTCTTTACGAGCAGTACTTC
CASSLSGTLLYEQYF
>-|few|TRBJ2-5|TRBV4-2
TGTGCCAGCAGCCAAGGAGGGGGGATAGAGACCCAGTACTTC
CASSQGGGIETQYF
>TRBD2|few|TRBJ2-1|TRBV7-2
TGTGCCAGCAGCCCCATAGGTACGGCTAGCGGCTACAATGAGCAGTTCTTC
CASSPIGTASGYNEQFF
>-|few|TRBJ1-5|TRBV6-5
TGTGCCAGCAGTTACCCGGGCCAGCCCCAGCATTTT
CASSYPGQPQHF
>TRBD1|few|TRBJ2-7|TRBV7-2
TGTGCCAGCAGCCGATGGACAGGGACCTACGAGCAGTACTTC
CASSRWTGTYEQYF
>-|-|TRBJ1-5|TRBV19
TGTGCCAGTAGTATTCACGAGAGACAGCCCCAGCATTTT
CASSIHERQPQHF
>TRBD2|few|TRBJ2-7|TRBV7-8
TGTGCCAGCAGCCCGCTAGCGGGGTCCGCCTACGAGCAGTACTTC
CASSPLAGSAYEQYF
>TRBD2|-|TRBJ2-5|TRBV5-6
TGTGCCAGCAGCGAACGGTTCAGCGGGGGGGAGACCCAGTACTTC
CASSERFSGGETQYF
>-|-|TRBJ2-1|TRBV10-3
TGTGCCATCGGCGGGGTCGAGCAGTTCTTC
CAIGGVEQFF
>-|-|TRBJ2-2|TRBV7-7
TGTGCCAGCAGCTTACATCCTGGGCCCAGCACCGGGGAGCTGTTTTTT
CASSLHPGPSTGELFF